The source of this TCR beta chain is a study of shared clonotypes between healthy human individuals. A single count supports this clone. Original handling: Junction-only immunoSEQ sequences carried no quality scores, so filtering differed. Only in-frame clones appear in the TCRdb table, and some are missing; sequencing was by immunoSEQ multiplex PCR. The V and J calls and clone size come from that table; D and trimming were worked out from the DNA. The top ten clones hold approximately 0.057% of a sample with some 580,000 clones, roughly 97% of them seen once. Trimming at V came to 3 bases and at J to 2 bases, leaving 4 bases not matched to a gene. The CDR3 totals 15 residues. Germline-derived CDR1 and CDR2 are MNHEY and SMNVEV (reference sequence).

The sample consisted of naive CD4+ T cells sorted from blood. Subset meaning: CD45RA+ positively selected. The chain carries TRBV27 and TRBJ2-1; 7 nucleotides match TRBD1. This TCR derives from a woman between 25 and 40 years old in good health. Here the CDR3 DNA reads TGTGCCAGCAGTTTCGGGACAGAAGCCTACAATGAGCAGTTCTTC. Translated, it gives CASSFGTEAYNEQFF.